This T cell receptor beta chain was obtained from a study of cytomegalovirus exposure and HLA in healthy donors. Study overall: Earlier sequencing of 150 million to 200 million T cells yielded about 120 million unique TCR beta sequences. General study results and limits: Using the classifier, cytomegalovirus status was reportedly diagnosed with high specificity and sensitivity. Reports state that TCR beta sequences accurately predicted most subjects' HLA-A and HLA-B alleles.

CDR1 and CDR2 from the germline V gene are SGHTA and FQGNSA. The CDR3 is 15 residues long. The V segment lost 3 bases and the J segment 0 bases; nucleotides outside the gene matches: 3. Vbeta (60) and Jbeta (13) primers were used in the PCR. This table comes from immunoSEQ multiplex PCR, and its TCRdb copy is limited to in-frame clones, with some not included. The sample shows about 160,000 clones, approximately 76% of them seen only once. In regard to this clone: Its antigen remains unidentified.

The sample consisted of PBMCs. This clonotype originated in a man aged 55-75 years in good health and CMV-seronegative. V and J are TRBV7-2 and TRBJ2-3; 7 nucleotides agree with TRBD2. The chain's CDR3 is CASSFNSGSTDTQYF. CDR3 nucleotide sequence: TGTGCCAGCAGCTTCAATAGCGGGAGCACAGATACGCAGTATTTT.